The 9 T cell receptor beta chains below all came from one sample that was sequenced in a study of Graves' ophthalmopathy and Graves' hyperthyroidism. CDR3 regions of TCR beta were amplified from RNA transcripts. An initial RT-PCR round employing HTBI primers preceded a second-round multiplex PCR. TCRdb itself ran the multiplex PCR reads through MiXCR, one entry per CDR3 protein. This sample yields hundreds of thousands of distinct CDR3 sequences, of which about 21% are seen a single time; approximately 3.2% belongs to the top ten. The specimen sequenced was peripheral blood. Source of these receptors: a woman aged 18-29 years with stable Graves' hyperthyroidism.

In this sample, this clonotype turned up many times. The chain links TRBV29-1 to TRBJ2-7; D may match TRBD1 or TRBD2 (5 bases each). CDR1 is SQVTM and CDR2 is ANQGSEA in the germline V gene. The CDR3 is made up of 14 amino acids. V was clipped by 0 bases and J by 4 bases, with 13 bases between them. The DNA of the CDR3 is TGCAGCGTTGAAGACCGGGACGGGCTTTACGAGCAGTACTTC. Translation gives CSVEDRDGLYEQYF.

The genes are TRBV7-2 and TRBJ2-5, with unresolved D. The CDR3 is made up of 15 amino acids. Germline assignment: CDR1 SGHTA and CDR2 FQGNSA. V was clipped by 6 bases and J by 1 base, with 15 bases between them. The CDR3: CASSFGAVPQETQYF. Here the CDR3 DNA reads TGTGCCAGCAGTTTTGGCGCGGTCCCCCAAGAGACCCAGTACTTC. Using reference TRBV7-2 and TRBJ2-5 for the parts outside the CDR3, the full variable domain is GAGVSQSPSNKVTEKGKDVELRCDPISGHTALYWYRQSLGQGLEFLIYFQGNSAPDKSGLPSDRFSAERTGGSVSTLTIQRTQQEDSAVYLCASSFGAVPQETQYFGPGTRLLVL.

The chain recombines TRBV12-3 or TRBV12-4 with TRBJ1-2; 7 bases map to TRBD1. V shed 1 base and J 6 bases; nucleotides not matched to a gene: 5. The CDR3 loop spans 14 amino acids. The CDR3 loop reads CASSLGRGIHGYTF. The DNA for the CDR3 is TGTGCCAGCAGTTTAGGCAGGGGGATCCATGGCTACACCTTC.

The sample holds many counts of this clonotype. The gene calls are TRBV30 and TRBJ2-7; D might be TRBD2 (5 bases). Germline V lookup: CDR1 GTSNPN, CDR2 SVGIG (reference sequence). The CDR3 length is 15 residues. With 0 bases removed from V and 0 bases from J, the gap between germline ends came to 12 bases. The CDR3, as DNA: TGTGCCTGGAGTGTCGGGGTGGGCCGCTCCTACGAGCAGTACTTC. It codes for CAWSVGVGRSYEQYF.

This clonotype has ten or more counts. This rearrangement joins TRBV20-1 to TRBJ2-7; 7 bases are shared with TRBD2. This CDR3 region has 15 residues. Unmatched junction bases numbered 8, after V lost 0 bases and J lost 3 bases. Germline V gene data show CDR1 as DFQATT and CDR2 as SNEGSKA (reference sequence). The CDR3 here is CSARDLRAGHYEQYF. In nucleotides, the CDR3 is TGCAGTGCTAGAGATCTTAGAGCGGGGCACTACGAGCAGTACTTC.

Many counts were recorded for this clonotype. The chain couples TRBV18 to TRBJ2-5; D call uncertain. CDR1 and CDR2 (germline): KGHSH, LQKENI. V lost 4 bases, J lost 4 bases, and 16 bases lay in between. The CDR3 contains 15 residues. The CDR3, as DNA: TGTGCCAGCTCACTTTCCAGCCGGGCCAGAGAGACCCAGTACTTC. Protein sequence: CASSLSSRARETQYF. Looking up the rest from reference TRBV18 and TRBJ2-5 gives the full variable domain: NAGVMQNPRHLVRRRGQEARLRCSPMKGHSHVYWYRQLPEEGLKFMVYLQKENIIDESGMPKERFSAEFPKEGPSILRIQQVVRGDSAAYFCASSLSSRARETQYFGPGTRLLVL.

Of note for this clonotype: A junction boundary mismatches the germline segment, possibly from a read error. V usage is TRBV11-2 and J usage is TRBJ2-4; 11 positions agree with TRBD2. The germline CDR1 and CDR2 sequences are SGHAT and FQNNGV. This CDR3 is built from 17 residues. CDR3 loop: CASSLTSGRSTKNIKYF. The DNA for the CDR3 is TGTGCCAGCAGCTTAACTAGCGGGAGATCTACCAAAAACATTAAGTACTTC.

At least ten counts were recorded for this clonotype. CDR3 nucleotides: TGTGCGGTAGGACCGCTGATTGAGACCCAGTACTTC. Translated: CAVGPLIETQYF. The chain joins TRBV6-2 or TRBV6-3 to TRBJ2-5; no clear D gene. In germline, CDR1 is MNHEY, CDR2 SVGEGT. This CDR3 is 12 amino acids long.

Many counts were recorded for this clonotype. V and J are TRBV24-1 and TRBJ2-2, with 9 bases fitting TRBD1. V lost 1 base to trimming and J lost 4 bases; unmatched junction nucleotides: 3. The germline gives CDR1 KGHDR, CDR2 SFDVKD. This CDR3 is built from 16 residues. The CDR3 nucleotides read TGTGCCACCAGTGATTTAGGACAGGGGAGCACCGGGGAGCTGTTTTTT. It encodes CATSDLGQGSTGELFF.